These 3 T cell receptor beta chains were sequenced from one sample in a study of blood T cell repertoires in COVID-19. Repertoires were generated with immunoSEQ multiplex PCR, while TCRdb's copy carries only in-frame clones and drops some. The sample shows 100,000 to 120,000 clones, about 88% of them seen only once. The sample comprised peripheral blood. These TCRs come from a woman aged 70-85 years who had recovered from COVID-19.

V usage is TRBV29-1 and J usage is TRBJ2-5, with 9 nucleotides matching TRBD1. The trim removed 8 bases at V and 7 bases at J, leaving 17 bases unmatched. The CDR3 is 15 amino acids. The germline V gene encodes CDR1 SQVTM and CDR2 ANQGSEA. The CDR3 DNA reads TGCAGCTCCTCAATCGGGACAGGGACCTCTGGGACCCAGTACTTC. Amino acid sequence: CSSSIGTGTSGTQYF.

V usage is TRBV7-3 and J usage is TRBJ2-1; tentatively, D is TRBD2 (6 bases). Germline CDR1 is SGHTA and CDR2 is FQGTGA. This CDR3 has 17 residues. The V and J ends lost 2 bases and 4 bases respectively, with 18 bases between them. DNA of the CDR3: TGTGCCAGCAGCTTAGTCTACGGGGGAGATGTGTACAATGAGCAGTTCTTC. The encoded protein is CASSLVYGGDVYNEQFF.

The V call is TRBV7-9, the J call TRBJ1-1, with a tentative D call TRBD1 (6 bases). Germline CDR1 is SEHNR and CDR2 is FQNEAQ (reference sequence). Trimming took off 6 bases at V and 5 bases at J, with 19 bases between the two ends. The length of the CDR3 is 15 residues. CDR3 loop: CASSPTGQGRTEAFF. CDR3 sequence (DNA): TGTGCCAGCAGTCCCACCGGGCAGGGGCGAACTGAAGCTTTCTTT.